These 29 T cell receptor beta chains were sequenced from one sample in a study of T cells in Graves' hyperthyroidism and ophthalmopathy. The TCR beta CDR3 regions underwent amplification using RNA transcripts as the source. The primer set for the first-round RT-PCR of the TCR CDR3 was HTBI. TCRdb re-called the multiplex PCR reads through MiXCR, storing one row per CDR3 protein. This sample has hundreds of thousands of distinct CDR3 sequences; about an eighth occur once, and the top ten carry 34%. Sequencing was carried out using blood. These receptor sequences come from a woman aged 40-49 years with Graves' ophthalmopathy.

V gene TRBV7-6 combines with J gene TRBJ2-1, with D perhaps matching TRBD2 (5 bases). This CDR3 has 15 residues. Germline lookup yields CDR1 SGHVS and CDR2 FNYEAQ. The V and J ends lost 5 bases and 7 bases respectively, with 18 bases between them. This CDR3 reads CASSRTRTRGNEQFF. In nucleotides, the CDR3 is TGTGCCAGCAGCCGAACTAGGACCCGGGGTAATGAGCAGTTCTTC.

This clonotype was counted at least ten times. The chain has TRBV6-1 and TRBJ2-5; D possibly matches TRBD1 or TRBD2 (6 bases each). The germline V and J ends were trimmed by 2 bases and 1 base, with 11 bases remaining between them. Germline V CDR1 and CDR2: MNHNS, SASEGT. This CDR3 has 15 residues. CDR3 nucleotide sequence: TGTGCCAGCAGTGAATGGAGGGGGGCCCAAGAGACCCAGTACTTC. Translated: CASSEWRGAQETQYF.

At least ten counts were recorded for this clonotype. This chain links TRBV12-3 or TRBV12-4 with TRBJ2-3; TRBD2 agrees at 8 bases. This CDR3 region has 15 residues. V lost 8 bases to trimming and J lost 14 bases; unmatched junction nucleotides: 21. The CDR3 sequence is CASLSSTSDPLAPYF. CDR3 in DNA: TGTGCCAGCTTATCTTCGACTAGCGACCCCTTAGCTCCGTATTTT.

This clonotype was observed many times. J is TRBJ1-2 and V is TRBV29-1, with 8 bases lining up with TRBD1. CDR3 length: 14 amino acids. Germline CDR1 is SQVTM and CDR2 is ANQGSEA. V was clipped by 6 bases and J by 4 bases; unmatched bases: 10. The DNA of the CDR3 is TGCAGCGTGAACCCCCAGGGGGCTGGCTATGGCTACACCTTC. As protein: CSVNPQGAGYGYTF.

This clonotype was found many times. The chain is built from TRBV5-5 and TRBJ1-1, with D possibly matching TRBD1 (5 bases). The CDR3 length is 15 residues. Germline loops: CDR1 SGHKS, CDR2 YYEKEE (reference sequence). V lost 5 bases, J lost 7 bases, and 21 bases lay in between. CDR3 in amino acids: CASRNPLRQQYEAFF. In nucleotides, the CDR3 is TGTGCCAGCAGAAATCCCCTGAGACAGCAATATGAAGCTTTCTTT. Full variable domain (outside the CDR3, taken from reference TRBV5-5 and TRBJ1-1): DAGVTQSPTHLIKTRGQQVTLRCSPISGHKSVSWYQQVLGQGPQFIFQYYEKEERGRGNFPDRFSARQFPNYSSELNVNALLLGDSALYLCASRNPLRQQYEAFFGQGTRLTVV.

The rearrangement joins TRBV6-1 to TRBJ1-6; 7 bases agree with TRBD1. This CDR3 has 18 residues. CDR1 is MNHNS and CDR2 is SASEGT in the germline V gene. With 5 bases clipped from V and 0 bases from J, the junction kept 10 bases outside the gene matches. The CDR3 DNA reads as TGTGCCAGCAGTCCCCGGCAGGGGGGGAGCTCCTATAATTCACCCCTCCACTTT. It yields the protein CASSPRQGGSSYNSPLHF.

The chain recombines TRBV5-1 with TRBJ2-1; perhaps TRBD2 as D (5 bases). Germline CDR1 and CDR2: SGHRS and YFSETQ. Trimming shortened V by 2 bases and J by 7 bases, and 19 bases separated the two germline ends. This CDR3 has 16 amino acids. CDR3 in DNA: TGCGCCAGCAGCTTTTCTCGGGGTGGCGGGCCTAATGAGCAGTTCTTC. This translates into CASSFSRGGGPNEQFF.

This clonotype occurred a few times. The rearrangement links TRBV6-1 to TRBJ2-1; 7 bases agree with TRBD2. There are 16 residues in the CDR3. Germline V gene data show CDR1 as MNHNS and CDR2 as SASEGT. Trimming cost V 5 bases and J 4 bases; bases outside gene matches: 11. In nucleotides, the CDR3 is TGTGCCAGCAGTTCGATGGCTAGCGGTATTTACAATGAGCAGTTCTTC. Protein: CASSSMASGIYNEQFF.

This clonotype turned up a few times. The V and J genes are TRBV19 and TRBJ1-6; TRBD1 aligns across 9 bases. Germline-derived CDR1 and CDR2 are LNHDA and SQIVND (reference sequence). The CDR3 extends over 18 amino acids. Trimming removed 5 bases from V and 3 bases from J; junction bases left unmatched: 11. The CDR3 nucleotides read TGTGCCAGTAGTGGGCTCAGGACAGGGGAAAACTATAATTCACCCCTCCACTTT. It translates to CASSGLRTGENYNSPLHF.

This clonotype has a handful of counts. This chain joins TRBV19 and TRBJ2-2; no definite D call. The CDR3 runs 14 residues. Germline V gene sequence: CDR1 LNHDA, CDR2 SQIVND (reference sequence). V was clipped by 3 bases and J by 6 bases, with 11 bases between them. In DNA, the CDR3 is TGTGCCAGTAGTATTAGGAACCCACCCGGGGAGCTGTTTTTT. This sequence encodes CASSIRNPPGELFF.

This clonotype was picked up many times. The rearrangement links TRBV2 to TRBJ1-6; weak D call: TRBD1 (6 bases). CDR1 and CDR2 (germline): SNHLY, FYNNEI. The CDR3 is 16 amino acids. The V and J ends lost 0 bases and 4 bases respectively, with 10 bases between them. CDR3 sequence (DNA): TGTGCCAGCAGTGAAGCGCAGGGGATATATAATTCACCCCTCCACTTT. Amino acid sequence: CASSEAQGIYNSPLHF.

Ten or more counts support this clonotype. The rearrangement links TRBV28 to TRBJ1-5; D possibly corresponds to TRBD1 (5 bases). CDR3 size: 16 residues. Germline V gene data show CDR1 as MDHEN and CDR2 as SYDVKM. The germline V and J ends were trimmed by 3 bases and 0 bases, with 12 bases remaining between them. The CDR3 DNA reads TGTGCCAGCAGTTTGAAGGGGTGGTATAGCAATCAGCCCCAGCATTTT. It codes for CASSLKGWYSNQPQHF.

This clonotype came up a few times. This chain joins TRBV9 and TRBJ1-6, with D hard to call. This CDR3 contains 15 residues. V shed 0 bases and J shed 5 bases, with 9 bases lying between them. CDR1 is SGDLS, CDR2 YYNGEE, per germline. The CDR3 is CASSVDTGNNSPLHF. In DNA form, the CDR3 reads TGTGCCAGCAGCGTAGACACCGGGAATAATTCACCCCTCCACTTT.

The rearrangement uses TRBV20-1 and TRBJ2-6; D remains unclear. The germline V and J ends were trimmed by 0 bases and 4 bases, with 19 bases remaining between them. This CDR3 contains 18 residues. In germline, CDR1 is DFQATT, CDR2 SNEGSKA (reference sequence). CDR3 sequence: CSARDKAAPNTGANVLTF. CDR3 bases: TGCAGTGCTAGAGATAAGGCCGCTCCAAACACCGGGGCCAACGTCCTGACTTTC.

This clonotype was counted at least ten times. V gene TRBV7-9 combines with J gene TRBJ2-1, with 11 bases fitting TRBD2. The CDR3 contains 15 residues. Germline loops: CDR1 SEHNR, CDR2 FQNEAQ (reference sequence). With 10 bases clipped from V and 4 bases from J, the junction kept 9 bases outside the gene matches. The CDR3 DNA reads TGTGCCACCGAGACTAGCGGGACGGCGTACAATGAGCAGTTCTTC. This gives the protein CATETSGTAYNEQFF.

V gene TRBV29-1 combines with J gene TRBJ2-1, with no clear D. The V end was cut by 4 bases, the J end by 0 bases, with 22 bases between. The V gene's germline CDR1 is SQVTM and CDR2 ANQGSEA. The CDR3 loop spans 18 amino acids. CDR3 DNA: TGCAGCGTTGGGGGAAGATTCGGGTCCTCGAGCTCCTACAATGAGCAGTTCTTC. Translating it yields CSVGGRFGSSSSYNEQFF.

The genes are TRBV11-2 and TRBJ2-6, with D uncertain. The germline V and J ends were trimmed by 1 base and 0 bases, with 13 bases remaining between them. CDR1 is SGHAT, CDR2 FQNNGV, per germline. This CDR3 region has 18 residues. Here the CDR3 reads CASSLAAASFSGANVLTF. The CDR3 DNA reads TGTGCCAGCAGCTTAGCGGCAGCCTCCTTCTCTGGGGCCAACGTCCTGACTTTC.

This clonotype was detected ten times or more. The gene calls are TRBV28 and TRBJ2-1, with D tentatively TRBD1 (6 bases). Looked up from germline, CDR1 is MDHEN and CDR2 is SYDVKM. CDR3 length: 14 residues. Between the trimmed V and J ends, which lost 5 bases and 6 bases, there was a span of 14 bases. CDR3 in DNA: TGTGCCAGCAGTATGCTGGGGGCGTCCAATGAGCAGTTCTTC. Translating it yields CASSMLGASNEQFF.

The V and J genes are TRBV27 and TRBJ2-1; TRBD2 matches 9 bases. CDR1 and CDR2 from the germline V gene are MNHEY and SMNVEV (reference sequence). V shed 7 bases, J shed 2 bases, and the junction held 9 bases outside the gene matches. The CDR3 length is 16 residues. The CDR3 DNA follows: TGTGCCAGCATTAGCGGGAGAATGGGGACCTACAATGAGCAGTTCTTC. This encodes CASISGRMGTYNEQFF.

There are a few counts of this clonotype. The genes are TRBV10-3 and TRBJ1-6; the D gene is possibly TRBD1 (6 bases). V lost 11 bases and J lost 8, with 16 bases in between. CDR1 is ENHRY, CDR2 SYGVKD, per germline. The CDR3 contains 13 residues. Here the CDR3 DNA reads TGTGCCGCCCGGGGGCGGTTAGATTCACCCCTCCACTTT. Translated, it gives CAARGRLDSPLHF.

There are many counts of this clonotype. The CDR3 DNA reads TGCGCCAGCAGCCAACAGGGGGCAAGCTATAGGGAGCAGTACTTC. It yields the protein CASSQQGASYREQYF. The V and J genes are TRBV4-1 and TRBJ2-7; 8 bases map to TRBD1. CDR3 length equals 15 residues. The J segment lost 7 bases and the V segment lost 2 bases, leaving 10 bases of the junction unmatched. Germline assignment: CDR1 MGHRA and CDR2 YSYEKL.

The chain couples TRBV20-1 to TRBJ2-1; the match to TRBD2 covers 13 bases. The germline CDR1 and CDR2 sequences are DFQATT and SNEGSKA (reference sequence). The CDR3 length is 17 residues. V lost 3 bases to trimming and J lost 0 bases; unmatched junction nucleotides: 5. The DNA of the CDR3 is TGCAGTGCTAGCCCCGGACTAGCGGGGGCCTCCTACAATGAGCAGTTCTTC. This gives the protein CSASPGLAGASYNEQFF.

This rearrangement joins TRBV7-9 to TRBJ1-4; TRBD1 matches at 7 bases. The germline V gene has CDR1 SEHNR and CDR2 FQNEAQ (reference sequence). Losses at the gene ends were 5 bases for V and 5 bases for J; bases not matched to a gene: 11. The CDR3 has 16 amino acids. The CDR3 sequence is CASSPGGGQRNEKLFF. The CDR3 nucleotides read TGTGCCAGCAGCCCCGGGGGGGGACAGAGGAATGAAAAACTGTTTTTT.

In this sample, this clonotype turned up many times. The V call is TRBV7-9, the J call TRBJ1-6, with 7 bases that match TRBD1. Germline trimming cut 6 bases from V and 10 bases from J; bases unmatched to any gene: 12. There are 15 residues in the CDR3. Germline V lookup: CDR1 SEHNR, CDR2 FQNEAQ (reference sequence). The CDR3 protein is CASRKLAGGYSPLHF. The CDR3, as DNA: TGTGCCAGCAGAAAACTGGCAGGGGGTTACTCACCCCTCCACTTT.

This clonotype came up a few times. This sequence joins TRBV11-2 and TRBJ1-2; TRBD1 matches 8 bases. The CDR3 has 15 residues. With V trimmed by 5 bases and J by 1 base, 6 bases remained unmatched. Per the germline V gene, CDR1 is SGHAT and CDR2 is FQNNGV. The CDR3: CASSGGTGHNYGYTF. The CDR3, as DNA: TGTGCCAGCAGCGGAGGGACAGGTCATAACTATGGCTACACCTTC. Combining the CDR3 with reference TRBV11-2 and TRBJ1-2 gives the whole variable domain EAGVAQSPRYKIIEKRQSVAFWCNPISGHATLYWYQQILGQGPKLLIQFQNNGVVDDSQLPKDRFSAERLKGVDSTLKIQPAKLEDSAVYLCASSGGTGHNYGYTFGSGTRLTVV.

This clonotype was seen a few times. The J gene is TRBJ2-7, the V gene TRBV9; D ambiguous. CDR3 size: 12 residues. CDR1 SGDLS and CDR2 YYNGEE come from the germline V gene. Trimming left V 4 bases short and J 2 bases short, with 7 bases between. The CDR3 coding sequence is TGTGCCAGCAGCCCCCCCGCCTACGAGCAGTACTTC. Its protein is CASSPPAYEQYF.

The genes are TRBV29-1 and TRBJ2-5; no clear D gene. Looked up from germline, CDR1 is SQVTM and CDR2 is ANQGSEA. The V and J ends lost 5 bases and 2 bases respectively, with 9 bases between them. The CDR3 consists of 12 residues. As DNA, the CDR3 is TGCAGCGTTAAAACACCTCAAGAGACCCAGTACTTC. Its protein is CSVKTPQETQYF.

This clonotype has at least ten counts. A much bigger clone sits one base away, suggesting this may be a read error. The rearrangement uses TRBV28 and TRBJ2-2, with TRBD2 as a possible D gene (6 bases). The CDR3 contains 15 residues. Germline assignment: CDR1 MDHEN and CDR2 SYDVKM. The V gene lost 2 bases and the J gene lost 5 bases, with 12 bases spanning the gap. Written as DNA, the CDR3 is TGTGCCAGCAGTTTAAAGCAGGGAGGAACCGGGGAGCTGTTTTTT. Translated, it gives CASSLKQGGTGELFF.

This clonotype has more than one count but fewer than ten. The chain combines TRBV7-9 with TRBJ2-2, with a possible D match to TRBD1 (6 bases). V shed 4 bases and J shed 1 base, with 16 bases lying between them. Germline CDR1 reads SEHNR; CDR2 reads FQNEAQ (reference sequence). CDR3 length: 17 residues. The CDR3, as DNA: TGTGCCAGCAGCTGGTCCCCGGACAGCCAGAACACCGGGGAGCTGTTTTTT. Translated: CASSWSPDSQNTGELFF.